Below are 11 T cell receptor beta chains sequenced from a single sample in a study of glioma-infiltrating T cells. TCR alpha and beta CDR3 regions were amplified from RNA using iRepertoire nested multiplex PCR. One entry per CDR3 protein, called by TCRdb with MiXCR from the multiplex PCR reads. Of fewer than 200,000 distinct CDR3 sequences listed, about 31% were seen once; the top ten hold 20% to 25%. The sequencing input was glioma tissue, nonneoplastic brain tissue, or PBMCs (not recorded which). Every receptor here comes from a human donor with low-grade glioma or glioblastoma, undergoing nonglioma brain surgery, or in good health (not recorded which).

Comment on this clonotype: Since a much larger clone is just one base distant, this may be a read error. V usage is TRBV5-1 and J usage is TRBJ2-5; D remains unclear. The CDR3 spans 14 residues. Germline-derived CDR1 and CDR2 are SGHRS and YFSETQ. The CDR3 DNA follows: TGCGCCAGCGGCTTGGCTGATACCTGGGAGACCCAGTACTTC. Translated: CASGLADTWETQYF.

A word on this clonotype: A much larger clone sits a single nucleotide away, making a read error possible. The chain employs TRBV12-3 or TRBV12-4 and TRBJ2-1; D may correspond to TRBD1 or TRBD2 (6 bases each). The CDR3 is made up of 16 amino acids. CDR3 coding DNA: TGTGCCAGTCCAGTAACAGGACAGCGGGCCTACAATGATCAGTTCTTC. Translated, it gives CASPVTGQRAYNDQFF.

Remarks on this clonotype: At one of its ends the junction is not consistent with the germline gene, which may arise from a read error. Here the CDR3 reads CAGSFVAGWADTQYF. The DNA of the CDR3 is TGTGCCGGCAGCTTCGTCGCGGGGTGGGCAGATACGCAGTATTTT. This sequence joins TRBV27 and TRBJ2-3, with D perhaps TRBD2 (6 bases). The CDR3 has 15 amino acids. The germline V gene has CDR1 MNHEY and CDR2 SMNVEV (reference sequence).

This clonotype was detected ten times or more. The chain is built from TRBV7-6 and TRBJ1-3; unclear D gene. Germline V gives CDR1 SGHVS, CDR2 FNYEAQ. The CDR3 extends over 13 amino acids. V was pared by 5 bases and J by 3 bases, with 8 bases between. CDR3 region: CASSPLGGNTIYF. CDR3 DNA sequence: TGTGCCAGCAGCCCTCTCGGTGGAAACACCATATATTTT.

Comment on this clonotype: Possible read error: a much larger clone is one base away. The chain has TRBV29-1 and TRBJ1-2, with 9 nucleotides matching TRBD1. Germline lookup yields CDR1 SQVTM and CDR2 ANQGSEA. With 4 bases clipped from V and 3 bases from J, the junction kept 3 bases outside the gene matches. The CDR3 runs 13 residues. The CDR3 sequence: CSVGDRDDYGYTF. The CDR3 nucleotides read TGCAGCGTTGGGGACAGGGATGACTATGGCTACACCTTC.

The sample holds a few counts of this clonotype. CDR3 in amino acids: CASSQVQLQGGTDTQYF. The DNA for the CDR3 is TGTGCCAGCAGCCAAGTGCAACTTCAGGGAGGCACAGATACGCAGTATTTT. The V and J genes are TRBV4-2 and TRBJ2-3; D possibly uses TRBD1 or TRBD2 (5 bases each). Germline CDR1 LGHNA, CDR2 YNFKEQ. There are 17 residues in the CDR3. Trimming removed 1 base at V and 1 base at J, with 15 bases between.

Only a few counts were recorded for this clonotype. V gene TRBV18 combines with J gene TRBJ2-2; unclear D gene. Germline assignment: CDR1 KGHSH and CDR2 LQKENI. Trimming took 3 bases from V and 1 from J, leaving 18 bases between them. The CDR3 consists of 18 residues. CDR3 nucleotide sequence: TGTGCCAGCTCACCGCCCTTACGCGTCGCTAAGAACACCGGGGAGCTGTTTTTT. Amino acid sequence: CASSPPLRVAKNTGELFF.

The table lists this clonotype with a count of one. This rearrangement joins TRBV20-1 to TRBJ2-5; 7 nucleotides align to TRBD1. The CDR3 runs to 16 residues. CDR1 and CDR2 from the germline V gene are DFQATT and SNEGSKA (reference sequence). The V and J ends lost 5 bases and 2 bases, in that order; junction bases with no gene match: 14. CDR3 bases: TGCAGTGCTTTCTCCTCCCGGGACAGCGGACAAGAGACCCAGTACTTC. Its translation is CSAFSSRDSGQETQYF.

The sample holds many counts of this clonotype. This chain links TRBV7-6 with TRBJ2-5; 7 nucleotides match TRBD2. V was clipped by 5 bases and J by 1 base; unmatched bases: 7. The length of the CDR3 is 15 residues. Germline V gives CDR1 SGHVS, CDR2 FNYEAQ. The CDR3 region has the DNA TGTGCCAGCAGCCTTGGGGGACTACTCCAAGAGACCCAGTACTTC. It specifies CASSLGGLLQETQYF. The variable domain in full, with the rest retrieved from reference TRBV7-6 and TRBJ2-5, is GAGVSQSPRYKVTKRGQDVALRCDPISGHVSLYWYRQALGQGPEFLTYFNYEAQQDKSGLPNDRFSAERPEGSISTLTIQRTEQRDSAMYRCASSLGGLLQETQYFGPGTRLLVL.

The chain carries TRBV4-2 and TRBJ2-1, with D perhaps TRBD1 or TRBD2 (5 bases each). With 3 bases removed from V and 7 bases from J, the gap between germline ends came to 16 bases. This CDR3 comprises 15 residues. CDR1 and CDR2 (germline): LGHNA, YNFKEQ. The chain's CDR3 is CASSQGETRENEQFF. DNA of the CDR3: TGTGCCAGCAGCCAGGGGGAAACTAGGGAAAATGAGCAGTTCTTC.

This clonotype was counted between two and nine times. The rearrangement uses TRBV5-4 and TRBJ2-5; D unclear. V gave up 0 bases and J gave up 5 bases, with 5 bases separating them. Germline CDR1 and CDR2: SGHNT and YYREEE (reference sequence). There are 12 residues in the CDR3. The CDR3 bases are TGTGCCAGCAGCTTGGGTTACGAGACCCAGTACTTC. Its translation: CASSLGYETQYF.